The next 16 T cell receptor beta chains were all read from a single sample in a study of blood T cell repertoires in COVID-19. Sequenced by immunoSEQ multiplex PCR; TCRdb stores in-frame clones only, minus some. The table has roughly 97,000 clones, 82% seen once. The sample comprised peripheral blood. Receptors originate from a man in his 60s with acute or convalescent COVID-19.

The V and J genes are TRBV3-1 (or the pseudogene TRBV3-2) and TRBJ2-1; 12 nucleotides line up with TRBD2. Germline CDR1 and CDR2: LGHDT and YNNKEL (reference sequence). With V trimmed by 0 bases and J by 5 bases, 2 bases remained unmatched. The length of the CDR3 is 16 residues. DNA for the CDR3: TGTGCCAGCAGCCAAGAAAGGACTAGCGGGAACAATGAGCAGTTCTTC. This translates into CASSQERTSGNNEQFF.

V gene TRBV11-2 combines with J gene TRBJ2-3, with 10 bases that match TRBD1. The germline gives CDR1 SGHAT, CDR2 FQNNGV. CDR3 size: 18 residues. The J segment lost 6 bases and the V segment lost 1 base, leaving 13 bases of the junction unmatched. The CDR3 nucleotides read TGTGCCAGCAGCTTAGTCACCAGGGGACAGGGGCGCAAGGATACGCAGTATTTT. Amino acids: CASSLVTRGQGRKDTQYF.

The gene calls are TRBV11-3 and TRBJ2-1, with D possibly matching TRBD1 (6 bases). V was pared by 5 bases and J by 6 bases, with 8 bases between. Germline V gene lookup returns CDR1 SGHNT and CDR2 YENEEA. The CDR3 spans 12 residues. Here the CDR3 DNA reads TGTGCCAGCAGCCAAGGGGGCAATGAGCAGTTCTTC. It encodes CASSQGGNEQFF. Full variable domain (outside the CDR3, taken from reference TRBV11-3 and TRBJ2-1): EAGVVQSPRYKIIEKKQPVAFWCNPISGHNTLYWYLQNLGQGPELLIRYENEEAVDDSQLPKDRFSAERLKGVDSTLKIQPAELGDSAVYLCASSQGGNEQFFGPGTRLTVL.

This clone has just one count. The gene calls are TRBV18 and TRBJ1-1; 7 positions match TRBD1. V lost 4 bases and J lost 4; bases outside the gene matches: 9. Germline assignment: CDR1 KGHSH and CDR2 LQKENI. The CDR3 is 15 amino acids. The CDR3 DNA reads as TGTGCCAGCTCACAACAAACAGGGGAGAGCACTGAAGCTTTCTTT. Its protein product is CASSQQTGESTEAFF. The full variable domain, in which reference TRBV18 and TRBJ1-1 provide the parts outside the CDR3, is NAGVMQNPRHLVRRRGQEARLRCSPMKGHSHVYWYRQLPEEGLKFMVYLQKENIIDESGMPKERFSAEFPKEGPSILRIQQVVRGDSAAYFCASSQQTGESTEAFFGQGTRLTVV.

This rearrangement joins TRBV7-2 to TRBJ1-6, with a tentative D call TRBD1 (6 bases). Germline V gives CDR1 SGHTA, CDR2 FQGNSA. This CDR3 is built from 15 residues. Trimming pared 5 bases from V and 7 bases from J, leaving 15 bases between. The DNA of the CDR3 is TGTGCCAGCAGCCCCCAGGCAGGGGAAAATTCACCCCTCCACTTT. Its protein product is CASSPQAGENSPLHF.

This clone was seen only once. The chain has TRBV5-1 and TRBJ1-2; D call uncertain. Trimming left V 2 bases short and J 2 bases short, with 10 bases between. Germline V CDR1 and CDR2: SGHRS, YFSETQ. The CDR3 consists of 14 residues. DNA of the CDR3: TGCGCCAGCAGCTTCTCCGGGATGAACTATGGCTACACCTTC. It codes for CASSFSGMNYGYTF.

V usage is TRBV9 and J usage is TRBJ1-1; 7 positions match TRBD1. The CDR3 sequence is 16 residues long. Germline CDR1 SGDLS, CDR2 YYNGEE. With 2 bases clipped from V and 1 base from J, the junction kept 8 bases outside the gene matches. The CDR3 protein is CASSVFSGTENTEAFF. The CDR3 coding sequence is TGTGCCAGCAGCGTTTTTTCCGGGACAGAGAACACTGAAGCTTTCTTT.

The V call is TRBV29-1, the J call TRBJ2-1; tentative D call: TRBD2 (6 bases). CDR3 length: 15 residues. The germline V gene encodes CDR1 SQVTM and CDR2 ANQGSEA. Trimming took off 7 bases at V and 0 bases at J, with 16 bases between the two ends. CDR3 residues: CSATYGGDSYNEQFF. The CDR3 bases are TGCAGCGCTACGTATGGCGGGGACTCCTACAATGAGCAGTTCTTC.

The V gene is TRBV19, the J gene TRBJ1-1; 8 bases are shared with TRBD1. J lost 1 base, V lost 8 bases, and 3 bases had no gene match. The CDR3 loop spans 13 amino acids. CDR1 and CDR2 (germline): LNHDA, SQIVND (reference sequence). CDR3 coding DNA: TGTGCCAGTCGAGGACAGGGGAACACTGAAGCTTTCTTT. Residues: CASRGQGNTEAFF.

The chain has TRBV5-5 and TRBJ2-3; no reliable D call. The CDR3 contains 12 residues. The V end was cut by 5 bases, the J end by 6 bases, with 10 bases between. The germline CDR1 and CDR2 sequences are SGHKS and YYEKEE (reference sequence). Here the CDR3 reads CASRQERDTQYF. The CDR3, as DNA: TGTGCCAGCAGACAAGAGCGCGATACGCAGTATTTT.

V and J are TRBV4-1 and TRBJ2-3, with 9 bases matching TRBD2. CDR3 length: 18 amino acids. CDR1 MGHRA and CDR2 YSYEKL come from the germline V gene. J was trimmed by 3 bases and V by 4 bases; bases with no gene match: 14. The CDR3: CASSLILSSGEKTDTQYF. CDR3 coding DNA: TGCGCCAGCAGCCTTATCCTCTCTAGCGGGGAGAAAACAGATACGCAGTATTTT.

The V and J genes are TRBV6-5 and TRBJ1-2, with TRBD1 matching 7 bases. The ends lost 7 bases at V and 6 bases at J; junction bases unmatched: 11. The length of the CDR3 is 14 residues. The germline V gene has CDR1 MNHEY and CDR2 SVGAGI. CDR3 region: CASTDFDRENGYTF. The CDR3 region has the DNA TGTGCCAGCACCGATTTCGACAGGGAGAATGGCTACACCTTC.

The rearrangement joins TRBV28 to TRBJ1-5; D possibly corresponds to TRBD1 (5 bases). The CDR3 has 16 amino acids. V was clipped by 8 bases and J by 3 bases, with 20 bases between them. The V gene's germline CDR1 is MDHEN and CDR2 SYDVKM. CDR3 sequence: CASLERSRGNNQPQHF. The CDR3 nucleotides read TGTGCCAGCCTTGAGAGGAGTAGGGGCAACAATCAGCCCCAGCATTTT.

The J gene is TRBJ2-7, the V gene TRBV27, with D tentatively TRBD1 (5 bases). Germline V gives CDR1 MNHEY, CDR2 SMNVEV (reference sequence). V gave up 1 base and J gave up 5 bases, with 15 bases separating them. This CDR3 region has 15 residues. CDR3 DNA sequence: TGTGCCAGCAGTTTATTAGGGGAAATAAGGAACGAGCAGTACTTC. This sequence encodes CASSLLGEIRNEQYF.

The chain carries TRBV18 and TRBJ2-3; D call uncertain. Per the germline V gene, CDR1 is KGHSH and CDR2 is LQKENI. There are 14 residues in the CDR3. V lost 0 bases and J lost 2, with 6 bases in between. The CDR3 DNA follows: TGTGCCAGCTCACCACCGACTGCCACAGATACGCAGTATTTT. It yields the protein CASSPPTATDTQYF.

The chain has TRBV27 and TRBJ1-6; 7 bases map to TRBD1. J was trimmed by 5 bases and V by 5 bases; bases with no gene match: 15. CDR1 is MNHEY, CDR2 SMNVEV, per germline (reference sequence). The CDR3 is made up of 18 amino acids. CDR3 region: CASSIGTASGLNNSPLHF. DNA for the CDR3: TGTGCCAGCAGTATTGGGACAGCCTCTGGTCTGAATAATTCACCCCTCCACTTT.